One and the same sample provided the 5 T cell receptor beta chains below, sequenced in a study of blood T cells in healthy people across ages. It was with a sample-barcoded 5' primer and a J-beta primer mix that a second PCR of about 6 to 12 cycles was run. TCRdb redid the calling of the 5' RACE reads with MiXCR, one entry per CDR3 protein. The data show roughly 1.6 million distinct CDR3 sequences, roughly a third seen once. The specimen was blood. All receptors come from a woman younger than 45 in good health.

The chain employs TRBV27 and TRBJ1-2; D ambiguous. Trimming removed 7 bases at V and 0 bases at J, with 9 bases between. Germline V CDR1 and CDR2: MNHEY, SMNVEV (reference sequence). The CDR3 is 13 amino acids. The CDR3 protein is CASKADTNYGYTF. The CDR3 nucleotides are TGTGCCAGCAAAGCAGATACTAACTATGGCTACACCTTC.

This chain joins TRBV7-2 and TRBJ2-1; TRBD1 or TRBD2 may be the D gene (6 bases each). The CDR3 is 15 amino acids. Trimming cost V 5 bases and J 8 bases, with 19 bases left between them. Germline loops: CDR1 SGHTA, CDR2 FQGNSA. DNA of the CDR3: TGTGCCAGCAGCCAGGGGACTGGGAGGTGCGATGAGCAGTTCTTC. This sequence encodes CASSQGTGRCDEQFF.

The chain has TRBV4-1 and TRBJ2-3, with a weak D call TRBD2 (6 bases). Trimming left V 3 bases short and J 2 bases short, with 15 bases between. This CDR3 is 16 amino acids long. The germline gives CDR1 MGHRA, CDR2 YSYEKL. This chain's CDR3 is CASSQLVAVNTDTQYF. The CDR3 nucleotides read TGCGCCAGCAGCCAGTTAGTAGCGGTAAACACAGATACGCAGTATTTT.

This chain joins TRBV6-1 and TRBJ2-1; the D gene is possibly TRBD2 (6 bases). V was shortened by 2 bases and J by 3 bases, with 11 bases between the two germline ends. CDR1 is MNHNS and CDR2 is SASEGT in the germline V gene. The CDR3 has 15 amino acids. This chain's CDR3 is CASSETASDYNEQFF. The CDR3 DNA reads TGTGCCAGCAGTGAAACGGCTAGCGACTACAATGAGCAGTTCTTC.

The chain carries TRBV5-6 and TRBJ2-1; the D call may be TRBD1 or TRBD2 (5 bases each). The V and J ends lost 10 bases and 5 bases respectively, with 19 bases between them. CDR1 and CDR2 from the germline V gene are SGHDT and YYEEEE. CDR3 length equals 14 residues. This CDR3 reads CAGTIYGTHNEQFF. CDR3 bases: TGTGCCGGCACCATTTACGGGACCCACAATGAGCAGTTCTTC.